The rows below give T cell receptor beta chains drawn from one sample of a study of blood T cell repertoires in COVID-19. Here immunoSEQ multiplex PCR was the method, and the copy in TCRdb shows in-frame clones only, minus some. This repertoire shows around 180,000 clones, around 82% found once; its top ten account for 17%. The source material was PBMCs or T cells enriched from blood (not recorded which). All receptors come from a woman aged 45-65 years with acute COVID-19. CDR3s include the opening cysteine and the closing phenylalanine or tryptophan. The D gene is left open where the match is weak. For some rows the clone size is stated as once, few or many, or as a class when expanded; others skip it.

len,v_gene,d_gene,j_gene,abundance,CDR3nt,CDR3aa
13,TRBV7-2,-,TRBJ1-1,-,TGTGCCAGCAAATTACAGAGGAACACTGAAGCTTTCTTT,CASKLQRNTEAFF
16,TRBV3-1/TRBV3-2,-,TRBJ1-1,-,TGTGCCAGCAGCCAAGATCTGAGGATCCGGAACACTGAAGCTTTCTTT,CASSQDLRIRNTEAFF
14,TRBV7-9,TRBD1,TRBJ2-2,-,TGTGCCAGCGGGGGACAGGGGGACACCGGGGAGCTGTTTTTT,CASGGQGDTGELFF
11,TRBV30,-,TRBJ2-1,-,TGTGCCCGGGACTCCTACAATGAGCAGTTCTTC,CARDSYNEQFF
14,TRBV7-9,-,TRBJ1-2,once,TGTGCCAGCAGCTCCGAGTTCGGACTCTATGGCTACACCTTC,CASSSEFGLYGYTF
15,TRBV4-1,-,TRBJ1-4,few,TGCGCCAGCAGCCAAGATTGGAGAACTAATGAAAAACTGTTTTTT,CASSQDWRTNEKLFF
16,TRBV18,TRBD1,TRBJ2-1,once,TGTGCCAGCTCACCACCAGGGGGCAGCTCCTACAATGAGCAGTTCTTC,CASSPPGGSSYNEQFF
15,TRBV18,-,TRBJ1-3,-,TGTGCCAGCTCACCACCGTACAGGGCACTCAACACCATATATTTT,CASSPPYRALNTIYF
14,TRBV6-5,TRBD1,TRBJ1-1,-,TGTGCCAGCAGCTCACTACGGGACAGCACTGAAGCTTTCTTT,CASSSLRDSTEAFF
13,TRBV29-1,TRBD2,TRBJ2-5,-,TGCAGCGTAGAGCGGGGGGGTCGAAAGACCCAGTACTTC,CSVERGGRKTQYF
15,TRBV5-1,-,TRBJ2-5,-,TGCGCCAGCAGAGGGGCCTTCGGGGGCCAAGAGACCCAGTACTTC,CASRGAFGGQETQYF
15,TRBV19,-,TRBJ1-6,-,TGTGCCAGTAGTGGGGCCGGGACTTATAATTCACCCCTCCACTTT,CASSGAGTYNSPLHF
15,TRBV7-6,-,TRBJ1-2,-,TGTGCCAGCAGCTTAGCCACAGGAGCTAACTATGGCTACACCTTC,CASSLATGANYGYTF
14,TRBV6-5,-,TRBJ1-1,-,TGTGCCAGCAGTAGACAGGTCGGGAACACTGAAGCTTTCTTT,CASSRQVGNTEAFF
15,TRBV7-8,-,TRBJ1-2,-,TGTGCCAGCAGCTTGCAAACCCCCCTAAACTATGGCTACACCTTC,CASSLQTPLNYGYTF
17,TRBV10-1,TRBD1,TRBJ2-6,-,TGCGCCAGCAGCGCCGGGACAGCCCGCTCTGGGGCCAACGTCCTGACTTTC,CASSAGTARSGANVLTF
15,TRBV19,TRBD1,TRBJ2-1,-,TGTGCCAGTACTAATCCGGGACAGGGGGGGAATGAGCAGTTCTTC,CASTNPGQGGNEQFF
16,TRBV7-3,TRBD2,TRBJ2-3,-,TGTGCCAGCAGCTCGACTAGCGGGGCCTACACAGATACGCAGTATTTT,CASSSTSGAYTDTQYF
14,TRBV3-1/TRBV3-2,TRBD1,TRBJ2-1,-,TGTGCCAGCAGCAACCCAGACAGGGGCAATGAGCAGTTCTTC,CASSNPDRGNEQFF
17,TRBV7-6,TRBD1,TRBJ2-2,-,TGTGCCAGCAGCTATCAGGGACAGGGGTTTTCTGCCGGGGAGCTGTTTTTT,CASSYQGQGFSAGELFF
17,TRBV7-2,-,TRBJ1-3,-,TGTGCCAGCAGCCCACCGGTGTTAAGGGGCTCTGGAAACACCATATATTTT,CASSPPVLRGSGNTIYF
17,TRBV7-2,-,TRBJ1-4,few,TGTGCCAGCAGCTTATCCTCTGCCGGACAGCGGAATGAAAAACTGTTTTTT,CASSLSSAGQRNEKLFF
15,TRBV7-3,-,TRBJ2-2,-,TGTGCCAGCAGCTCCGGACAGTCGTACACCGGGGAGCTGTTTTTT,CASSSGQSYTGELFF
11,TRBV12-3/TRBV12-4,-,TRBJ1-1,-,TGTGCCAGCGGCACGGACAATGAAGCTTTCTTT,CASGTDNEAFF
15,TRBV4-1,TRBD1,TRBJ1-6,-,TGCGCCAGCAGCCAGACCGGGACAGGGGATTCACCCCTCCACTTT,CASSQTGTGDSPLHF
13,TRBV5-1,-,TRBJ1-2,-,TGCGCCAGCAGCGCCTTTCCAGGGTCTGGCTACACCTTC,CASSAFPGSGYTF
11,TRBV5-1,-,TRBJ2-1,-,TGCGCCAGCAGCTCGACTCTAGAGCAGTTCTTC,CASSSTLEQFF
16,TRBV11-2,TRBD1,TRBJ1-3,-,TGTGCCAGCAGCTTAACAGACAGGGGGTCTGGAAACACCATATATTTT,CASSLTDRGSGNTIYF
17,TRBV6-4,TRBD1,TRBJ2-2,-,TGTGCCAGCAGTGACACGGGACAGGGGGAGAACACCGGGGAGCTGTTTTTT,CASSDTGQGENTGELFF
17,TRBV3-1/TRBV3-2,TRBD2,TRBJ2-1,-,TGTGCCAGCAGCCTAGCGGGGTCTACAAGCTCCTACAATGAGCAGTTCTTC,CASSLAGSTSSYNEQFF
18,TRBV19,-,TRBJ2-3,-,TGTGCCAGTAGTATAGATCTTCCAGGGATAAGGACCACAGATACGCAGTATTTT,CASSIDLPGIRTTDTQYF
14,TRBV6-4,TRBD1,TRBJ2-3,-,TGTGCCAGCAGGCTTCAGGGGGGCACAGATACGCAGTATTTT,CASRLQGGTDTQYF
18,TRBV4-1,-,TRBJ1-4,many,TGCGCCAGCAGCCAAGAGAGGCTAGGGGGACGGTTTAATGAAAAACTGTTTTTT,CASSQERLGGRFNEKLFF
12,TRBV6-5,TRBD2,TRBJ2-5,-,TGTGCCAGCAGCGAGCGGGGTGAGACCCAGTACTTC,CASSERGETQYF
14,TRBV27,TRBD2,TRBJ2-1,once,TGTGCCAGCAGAATAGCGGGGGGGCCGCATGAGCAGTTCTTC,CASRIAGGPHEQFF
15,TRBV5-4,-,TRBJ1-1,-,TGTGCCAGCAGCTTGGCCTCGGGATCAAACACTGAAGCTTTCTTT,CASSLASGSNTEAFF
15,TRBV7-2,TRBD1,TRBJ1-6,-,TGTGCCAGCAGCTTAGGACAGGGGGATAATTCACCCCTCCACTTT,CASSLGQGDNSPLHF
13,TRBV7-6,-,TRBJ1-1,-,TGTGCCAGCAGCTTCGGTGTGGGGGCGGAAGCTTTCTTT,CASSFGVGAEAFF
14,TRBV14,-,TRBJ2-3,-,TGTGCCAGCAGCGGAACGGGTAGTGGGGATACGCAGTATTTT,CASSGTGSGDTQYF
14,TRBV6-1,TRBD1,TRBJ1-4,-,TGTGCCAGCAGCGAGGGACAGGGTATCGAAAAACTGTTTTTT,CASSEGQGIEKLFF
15,TRBV24-1,-,TRBJ1-4,-,TGTGCCACCAGTGATCCGACAGAGAATTATGAAAAACTGTTTTTT,CATSDPTENYEKLFF
14,TRBV18,-,TRBJ1-4,-,TGTGCCAGCTCCCCAACGGACAGCCATGAAAAACTGTTTTTT,CASSPTDSHEKLFF